The 19 T cell receptor beta chains given below trace back to one sample, sequenced in a study of blood T cell repertoires in COVID-19. Data came from immunoSEQ multiplex PCR; TCRdb stores just in-frame clones and leaves some out. In the table there are about 220,000 clones, around 80% of which are singletons. What was sequenced was peripheral blood. These TCRs come from a human donor in a cohort sampled during active COVID-19.

The J gene is TRBJ2-2, the V gene TRBV4-3; 7 bases fit TRBD2. With V trimmed by 2 bases and J by 5 bases, 2 bases remained unmatched. The CDR3 sequence is 14 residues long. Germline V gives CDR1 LGHNA, CDR2 YSLEER. CDR3 coding DNA: TGCGCCAGCAGCCAACTAGCGGAGACCGGGGAGCTGTTTTTT. Its protein is CASSQLAETGELFF.

This chain connects TRBV6-5 to TRBJ2-5, with D possibly TRBD1 on 6 matching bases. The length of the CDR3 is 15 residues. Deletions cut 8 bases from V and 5 bases from J, with 21 bases between. Per germline, CDR1 MNHEY and CDR2 SVGAGI. The CDR3 bases are TGTGCCAGCGGAATCAATCAGGGGCAGCGGGAGACCCAGTACTTC. Protein: CASGINQGQRETQYF.

The rearrangement joins TRBV11-2 to TRBJ1-4, with 8 nucleotides matching TRBD1. Losses at the gene ends were 5 bases for V and 8 bases for J; bases not matched to a gene: 4. CDR3 length: 13 residues. Germline V gives CDR1 SGHAT, CDR2 FQNNGV. The CDR3 protein is CASSPGGREKLFF. The CDR3 DNA is TGTGCCAGCAGCCCAGGGGGCCGAGAAAAACTGTTTTTT.

V gene TRBV11-2 combines with J gene TRBJ1-2; weak D call: TRBD1 (5 bases). The germline gives CDR1 SGHAT, CDR2 FQNNGV. The CDR3 runs to 13 residues. The V and J ends lost 5 bases and 2 bases respectively, with 9 bases between them. The CDR3 reads CASSAGHNYGYTF. The DNA of the CDR3 is TGTGCCAGCAGCGCAGGGCACAACTATGGCTACACCTTC.

As DNA, the CDR3 is TGTGCCAGTAATGGGCGAAAGGGGGCTAGGGATACGCAGTATTTT. As protein: CASNGRKGARDTQYF. The J gene is TRBJ2-3, the V gene TRBV19, with 7 bases fitting TRBD1. Per the germline V gene, CDR1 is LNHDA and CDR2 is SQIVND (reference sequence). The CDR3 length is 15 residues. Losses at the gene ends were 7 bases for V and 6 bases for J; bases not matched to a gene: 13. The variable domain in full, with the rest retrieved from reference TRBV19 and TRBJ2-3, is DGGITQSPKYLFRKEGQNVTLSCEQNLNHDAMYWYRQDPGQGLRLIYYSQIVNDFQKGDIAEGYSVSREKKESFPLTVTSAQKNPTAFYLCASNGRKGARDTQYFGPGTRLTVL.

The gene calls are TRBV11-2 and TRBJ1-2; tentative D call: TRBD1 (5 bases). The CDR3 runs 11 residues. Between the trimmed V and J ends, which lost 5 bases and 8 bases, there was a span of 9 bases. Germline V CDR1 and CDR2: SGHAT, FQNNGV. CDR3 loop: CASSLQEGYTF. As DNA, the CDR3 is TGTGCCAGCAGCCTACAGGAGGGCTACACCTTC.

The V call is TRBV5-4, the J call TRBJ2-7; 13 bases match TRBD2. The germline V gene encodes CDR1 SGHNT and CDR2 YYREEE (reference sequence). Trimming removed 3 bases from V and 5 bases from J; junction bases left unmatched: 8. The CDR3 totals 16 residues. CDR3 residues: CASSSGLAGAPDEQYF. Written as DNA, the CDR3 is TGTGCCAGCAGCTCCGGACTAGCGGGGGCCCCAGACGAGCAGTACTTC. Full variable domain (rest looked up from reference TRBV5-4 and TRBJ2-7): ETGVTQSPTHLIKTRGQQVTLRCSSQSGHNTVSWYQQALGQGPQFIFQYYREEENGRGNFPPRFSGLQFPNYSSELNVNALELDDSALYLCASSSGLAGAPDEQYFGPGTRLTVT.

This clone was seen a few times. The chain has TRBV2 and TRBJ2-1, with 8 bases fitting TRBD2. The CDR3 runs 14 residues. Germline-derived CDR1 and CDR2 are SNHLY and FYNNEI. The junction had 6 bases not matched to a gene; V was cut back by 5 bases and J by 6 bases. DNA of the CDR3: TGTGCCAGCAGTACGGGACTAGGTGGCAATGAGCAGTTCTTC. It encodes CASSTGLGGNEQFF.

This chain uses TRBV6-6 with TRBJ1-2; no definite D call. CDR1 is MNHNY, CDR2 SVGAGI, per germline (reference sequence). Trimming removed 7 bases from V and 4 bases from J, with 10 bases in between. The CDR3 runs 12 residues. CDR3 residues: CASTLAAYGYTF. CDR3 bases: TGTGCCAGCACCCTGGCGGCCTATGGCTACACCTTC.

Written as DNA, the CDR3 is TGTGCCAGCAGCTTAGCGAGGACAGGGAAAGGGAATGAGCAGTTCTTC. Its translation is CASSLARTGKGNEQFF. V is TRBV7-8 and J is TRBJ2-1, with 8 positions matching TRBD1. The CDR3 contains 16 residues. From germline, CDR1 is SGHVS and CDR2 FQNEAQ. V shed 0 bases and J 7 bases; nucleotides not matched to a gene: 8. The full variable domain, completed using reference TRBV7-8 and TRBJ2-1, is GAGVSQSPRYKVAKRGQDVALRCDPISGHVSLFWYQQALGQGPEFLTYFQNEAQLDKSGLPSDRFFAERPEGSVSTLKIQRTQQEDSAVYLCASSLARTGKGNEQFFGPGTRLTVL.

Turning to this clone: Distinct nucleotide sequences in the sample also encode this CDR3. The chain uses TRBV28 and TRBJ1-5, with 9 nucleotides matching TRBD1. The CDR3 runs 14 residues. Trimming took 6 bases from V and 4 from J; bases not matched to a gene: 4. CDR1 and CDR2 from the germline V gene are MDHEN and SYDVKM. In DNA form, the CDR3 reads TGTGCCAGCAGCCTGACAGGGGGTAATCAGCCCCAGCATTTT. Protein sequence: CASSLTGGNQPQHF.

The rearrangement joins TRBV6-5 to TRBJ1-1, with a weak D call TRBD1 (5 bases). Germline CDR1 reads MNHEY; CDR2 reads SVGAGI. The length of the CDR3 is 14 residues. The V end was cut by 6 bases, the J end by 3 bases, with 14 bases between. The CDR3 loop is CASSLWAGDTEAFF. For the CDR3, the DNA is TGTGCCAGCAGCCTCTGGGCGGGGGACACTGAAGCTTTCTTT.

The chain has TRBV28 and TRBJ2-7, with 11 bases identical to TRBD2. V dropped 6 bases and J dropped 0; count of bases not matched to a gene: 7. Looked up from germline, CDR1 is MDHEN and CDR2 is SYDVKM. The CDR3 consists of 16 residues. The CDR3 reads CASSGTGTSGSYEQYF. CDR3 nucleotides: TGTGCCAGCAGCGGTACCGGGACTAGCGGCTCCTACGAGCAGTACTTC.

The chain recombines TRBV24-1 with TRBJ2-4, with a tentative D call TRBD1 (5 bases). This CDR3 is 14 amino acids long. Trimming removed 1 base from V and 6 bases from J, with 9 bases in between. From germline, CDR1 is KGHDR and CDR2 SFDVKD. CDR3 bases: TGTGCCACCAGTGATTTCCGAAGGGGAAACATTCAGTACTTC. It yields the protein CATSDFRRGNIQYF.

This chain connects TRBV6-1 to TRBJ2-7, with D possibly being TRBD2 (6 bases). The CDR3 is made up of 17 amino acids. Looked up from germline, CDR1 is MNHNS and CDR2 is SASEGT. The V end was cut by 1 base, the J end by 2 bases, with 18 bases between. CDR3 sequence reads: CASSEVMGLSGTYEQYF. CDR3 sequence (DNA): TGTGCCAGCAGTGAAGTTATGGGACTCTCGGGGACCTACGAGCAGTACTTC.

The chain carries TRBV27 and TRBJ2-7; weak D call: TRBD1 (5 bases). CDR3 size: 13 residues. Germline V gives CDR1 MNHEY, CDR2 SMNVEV (reference sequence). V lost 3 bases and J lost 4, with 10 bases in between. This CDR3 reads CASSFDSPYEQYF. CDR3 nucleotides: TGTGCCAGCAGTTTCGACAGTCCTTACGAGCAGTACTTC.

The rearrangement joins TRBV13 to TRBJ2-5; 12 positions match TRBD2. This CDR3 comprises 14 residues. J gave up 4 bases and V 5 bases, and 2 bases lay outside the gene matches. Germline loops: CDR1 PRHDT, CDR2 FYEKMQ (reference sequence). The CDR3 DNA sequence: TGTGCCAGCAGCCCGACTAGCGGGAGAGAGACCCAGTACTTC. Its translation: CASSPTSGRETQYF.

This chain links TRBV9 with TRBJ2-1; no definite D call. CDR1 and CDR2 (germline): SGDLS, YYNGEE. CDR3 length: 15 residues. The V end lost 0 bases, the J end lost 1 base, and 8 bases lay between the germline ends. The CDR3 reads CASSVASLSYNEQFF. The DNA for the CDR3 is TGTGCCAGCAGCGTAGCGAGCTTATCCTACAATGAGCAGTTCTTC.

This clone was counted between two and nine times. The chain employs TRBV5-4 and TRBJ2-1; TRBD2 aligns across 10 bases. Germline V gives CDR1 SGHNT, CDR2 YYREEE (reference sequence). This CDR3 spans 16 amino acids. Unmatched junction bases numbered 5, after V lost 0 bases and J lost 5 bases. As DNA, the CDR3 is TGTGCCAGCAGCTTGGGAAGGACTAGCGGAGACAATGAGCAGTTCTTC. Its translation is CASSLGRTSGDNEQFF.